Presented here are 27 T cell receptor beta chains from one specimen sequenced in a study of T cell repertoires in cytomegalovirus infection. TCRdb redid the calling of the reads with MiXCR, one entry per CDR3 protein. The sample gives 740,000 or so distinct CDR3 sequences, roughly a third of which show up once; about 2.8% is in the top ten. The sample consisted of PBMCs. These receptor sequences come from a human donor in good health (CMV status not recorded). Some clones in this sample may be carry-over from other donors' samples.

This sequence joins TRBV18 and TRBJ1-2; D is unclear. V dropped 2 bases and J dropped 7 bases, with 11 bases sitting between them. Germline CDR1 KGHSH, CDR2 LQKENI. CDR3 size: 13 residues. Here the CDR3 reads CASSPGELSGYTF. The CDR3 nucleotides are TGTGCCAGCTCACCAGGGGAATTGAGTGGCTACACCTTC.

J is TRBJ2-7 and V is TRBV7-2, with D perhaps given as TRBD1 or TRBD2 (5 bases each). CDR1 and CDR2 (germline): SGHTA, FQGNSA. V lost 2 bases to trimming and J lost 0 bases, with 11 bases between them. The CDR3 is 15 residues long. This CDR3 is CASSLLPGASYEQYF. The CDR3 bases are TGTGCCAGCAGCTTACTACCCGGGGCCTCCTACGAGCAGTACTTC. Drawing the rest from reference TRBV7-2 and TRBJ2-7, the complete variable domain is GAGVSQSPSNKVTEKGKDVELRCDPISGHTALYWYRQSLGQGLEFLIYFQGNSAPDKSGLPSDRFSAERTGGSVSTLTIQRTQQEDSAVYLCASSLLPGASYEQYFGPGTRLTVT.

This chain uses TRBV6-1 with TRBJ1-1, with D unresolved. The CDR3 consists of 12 residues. The V end lost 6 bases, the J end lost 7 bases, and 12 bases lay between the germline ends. Germline V gene data show CDR1 as MNHNS and CDR2 as SASEGT. CDR3 in amino acids: CASSADTREAFF. The CDR3 DNA is TGTGCCAGCAGCGCAGACACGCGTGAAGCTTTCTTT.

The V and J genes are TRBV5-1 and TRBJ2-1; possibly TRBD2 for D (5 bases). Germline V CDR1 and CDR2: SGHRS, YFSETQ. The CDR3 length is 16 residues. V shed 5 bases and J shed 0 bases, with 15 bases lying between them. CDR3 region: CASSINRGSSYNEQFF. The DNA for the CDR3 is TGCGCCAGCAGTATCAACCGAGGGAGCTCCTACAATGAGCAGTTCTTC.

The rearrangement joins TRBV6-8 to TRBJ2-7; TRBD2 matches 12 bases. Germline CDR1 reads MNHGY; CDR2 reads SAAAGT. CDR3 length: 14 amino acids. V was clipped by 4 bases and J by 10 bases; unmatched bases: 8. The CDR3, as DNA: TGTGCCAGCAGTTCCTCGTGGACTAGCGGGAAACAGTACTTC. Translation gives CASSSSWTSGKQYF.

This clonotype has a handful of counts. CDR3 sequence reads: CATSRQDEQYF. CDR3 sequence (DNA): TGTGCCACCAGCCGCCAGGATGAGCAGTACTTC. The chain employs TRBV15 and TRBJ2-7; D not resolved. Germline V CDR1 and CDR2: LNHNV, YYDKDF (reference sequence). The length of the CDR3 is 11 residues. V gave up 5 bases and J gave up 7 bases, with 9 bases separating them.

In its sample, this clonotype was seen a few times. J is TRBJ2-1 and V is TRBV25-1; 7 nucleotides agree with TRBD1. This CDR3 contains 15 residues. The V and J ends lost 3 bases and 4 bases, in that order; junction bases with no gene match: 6. Germline CDR1 is MGHDK and CDR2 is SYGVNS. CDR3 protein: CASSDGKGQYNEQFF. The DNA of the CDR3 is TGTGCCAGCAGTGATGGGAAGGGACAGTACAATGAGCAGTTCTTC.

Concerning this clonotype itself: This likely comes from a read error, as the CDR3 has no conserved phenylalanine or tryptophan at its end. The V call is TRBV6-1, the J call TRBJ2-7; no firm D call. Per germline, CDR1 MNHNS and CDR2 SASEGT. V lost 5 bases and J 1 base, leaving 12 bases between the germline ends. This CDR3 is built from 14 residues. The CDR3 loop reads CASSKVAASYEQYL. In nucleotides, the CDR3 is TGTGCCAGCAGTAAGGTCGCAGCATCCTACGAGCAGTACTTA.

Concerning this clonotype: A read error may account for a junction end that differs from germline. The genes are TRBV11-2 and TRBJ1-5; weak D call: TRBD1 (6 bases). This CDR3 comprises 15 residues. CDR1 is SGHAT, CDR2 FQNNGV, per germline. CDR3 sequence: CDSSSTGFINQPQHF. CDR3 DNA: TGTGACAGCAGCTCGACAGGATTTATCAATCAGCCCCAGCATTTT.

This chain links TRBV7-3 with TRBJ1-1; D unclear. This CDR3 is built from 15 residues. Germline-derived CDR1 and CDR2 are SGHTA and FQGTGA. V lost 5 bases, J lost 6 bases, and 19 bases lay in between. CDR3 protein: CASSHYHATAAEAFF. As DNA, the CDR3 is TGTGCCAGCAGCCACTACCATGCCACGGCCGCTGAAGCTTTCTTT.

The chain joins TRBV6-5 to TRBJ1-2; the D is unclear. Germline lookup yields CDR1 MNHEY and CDR2 SVGAGI. The CDR3 has 14 residues. V gave up 2 bases and J gave up 2 bases, with 9 bases separating them. The CDR3 loop is CASSYRGVNYGYTF. DNA of the CDR3: TGTGCCAGCAGTTACCGAGGAGTAAACTATGGCTACACCTTC.

The chain links TRBV3-1 to TRBJ2-1, with D possibly being TRBD1 (6 bases). The CDR3 extends over 16 amino acids. V was pared by 2 bases and J by 7 bases, with 18 bases between. The germline gives CDR1 LGHDT, CDR2 YNNKEL (reference sequence). CDR3 sequence (DNA): TGTGCCAGCAGCCAACTCAACAGGGCGTCCCGTAATGAGCAGTTCTTC. It encodes CASSQLNRASRNEQFF.

The rearrangement links TRBV6-1 to TRBJ1-3, with TRBD1 matching 9 bases. With V trimmed by 7 bases and J by 6 bases, 7 bases remained unmatched. Germline CDR1 MNHNS, CDR2 SASEGT. The CDR3 extends over 14 amino acids. This CDR3 is CASNSRTGENTIYF. Written as DNA, the CDR3 is TGTGCCAGCAATTCCAGGACAGGGGAAAACACCATATATTTT.

The chain recombines TRBV3-1 with TRBJ1-1; D possibly corresponds to TRBD1 (5 bases). CDR3 length: 15 residues. V was shortened by 1 base and J by 2 bases, with 11 bases between the two germline ends. Germline CDR1 reads LGHDT; CDR2 reads YNNKEL (reference sequence). CDR3 DNA sequence: TGTGCCAGCAGCCAAGGGGGGTGGCTCAACACTGAAGCTTTCTTT. The encoded protein is CASSQGGWLNTEAFF.

This clonotype has a handful of counts. The V call is TRBV7-2, the J call TRBJ1-4, with D perhaps TRBD1 (5 bases). The CDR3 contains 15 residues. V dropped 1 base and J dropped 8 bases, with 14 bases sitting between them. CDR1 and CDR2 from the germline V gene are SGHTA and FQGNSA. The CDR3 coding sequence is TGTGCCAGCAGCTTAGGGGTCGGAGGGGAGGAAAAACTGTTTTTT. This translates into CASSLGVGGEEKLFF.

This rearrangement joins TRBV27 to TRBJ1-6; 10 positions match TRBD1. CDR1 is MNHEY and CDR2 is SMNVEV in the germline V gene (reference sequence). V lost 7 bases and J lost 7; bases outside the gene matches: 10. The CDR3 runs 16 residues. As DNA, the CDR3 is TGTGCCAGCACCTCGGGACAGGGGAGTTTAAATTCACCCCTCCACTTT. Translation: CASTSGQGSLNSPLHF.

V and J are TRBV12-3 or TRBV12-4 and TRBJ2-1; 8 nucleotides align to TRBD2. The CDR3 contains 16 residues. V was clipped by 6 bases and J by 4 bases; unmatched bases: 11. CDR3 sequence: CASRTLWTSPYNEQFF. CDR3 DNA sequence: TGTGCCAGCAGAACCCTGTGGACTAGCCCATACAATGAGCAGTTCTTC.

This chain connects TRBV27 to TRBJ1-5; 10 bases are shared with TRBD1. V gave up 6 bases and J gave up 6 bases; unmatched junction bases: 8. The CDR3 has 15 residues. Germline lookup yields CDR1 MNHEY and CDR2 SMNVEV (reference sequence). CDR3 nucleotide sequence: TGTGCCAGCAGAGTTATGGGACAGGGGTTTCAGCCCCAGCATTTT. Encoded protein: CASRVMGQGFQPQHF.

This clonotype was seen a handful of times. The gene calls are TRBV28 and TRBJ2-1; no clear D. Germline assignment: CDR1 MDHEN and CDR2 SYDVKM. The CDR3 totals 14 residues. Between the trimmed V and J ends, which lost 4 bases and 4 bases, there was a span of 11 bases. In nucleotides, the CDR3 is TGTGCCAGCAGTTACTCGGGTCAATACAATGAGCAGTTCTTC. Amino acid sequence: CASSYSGQYNEQFF.

The chain carries TRBV7-8 and TRBJ1-5, with a tentative D call TRBD1 (6 bases). Germline assignment: CDR1 SGHVS and CDR2 FQNEAQ. The CDR3 is made up of 16 amino acids. V lost 5 bases and J lost 2, with 16 bases in between. The CDR3 bases are TGTGCCAGCAGCACTAGGGCAGGGGACGGCAATCAGCCCCAGCATTTT. Its translation: CASSTRAGDGNQPQHF.

This clonotype was seen ten or more times. The V call is TRBV7-8, the J call TRBJ1-2, with D unclear. This CDR3 comprises 14 residues. V lost 1 base, J lost 2 bases, and 8 bases lay in between. Germline CDR1 and CDR2: SGHVS and FQNEAQ. The CDR3 sequence: CASSLGVGNYGYTF. DNA for the CDR3: TGTGCCAGCAGCTTAGGGGTAGGCAACTATGGCTACACCTTC.

In regard to this clonotype: The junction differs from germline at one of its ends, possibly a read error. The genes are TRBV7-6 and TRBJ1-5, with 7 bases that match TRBD1. Germline CDR1 SGHVS, CDR2 FNYEAQ. The CDR3 totals 13 residues. CDR3 in DNA: TGTGCCAGCAGAGGGGGCCCCAATCAGCCCCAGCAATTT. It translates to CASRGGPNQPQQF.

The genes are TRBV2 and TRBJ2-3; 9 bases line up with TRBD1. Germline lookup yields CDR1 SNHLY and CDR2 FYNNEI. V was clipped by 0 bases and J by 3 bases; unmatched bases: 4. The CDR3 runs 16 residues. CDR3 in DNA: TGTGCCAGCAGTGAAGCCACAGGGGGCGTTACAGATACGCAGTATTTT. Translating gives CASSEATGGVTDTQYF.

This clonotype was detected only a few times. V gene TRBV7-9 combines with J gene TRBJ1-2; the D gene is possibly TRBD1 (5 bases). CDR3 length: 14 residues. V lost 5 bases to trimming and J lost 0 bases, with 10 bases between them. CDR1 is SEHNR, CDR2 FQNEAQ, per germline (reference sequence). The CDR3 sequence is CASSVEGANYGYTF. DNA of the CDR3: TGTGCCAGCAGCGTAGAAGGGGCTAACTATGGCTACACCTTC.

This clonotype was seen only a few times. The chain couples TRBV27 to TRBJ2-3; 9 bases fit TRBD2. Germline V gene lookup returns CDR1 MNHEY and CDR2 SMNVEV (reference sequence). The CDR3 extends over 19 amino acids. The V segment lost 5 bases and the J segment 2 bases; nucleotides outside the gene matches: 17. CDR3 region: CASSPSFLSTSGPTDTQYF. The CDR3 DNA follows: TGTGCCAGCAGTCCCTCCTTCCTATCGACTAGCGGACCCACAGATACGCAGTATTTT.

The chain joins TRBV4-2 to TRBJ2-1, with 9 bases lining up with TRBD2. The germline CDR1 and CDR2 sequences are LGHNA and YNFKEQ. With V trimmed by 4 bases and J by 0 bases, 19 bases remained unmatched. The length of the CDR3 is 21 residues. The CDR3 loop reads CASSPPRRSGGSGNSYNEQFF. In DNA, the CDR3 is TGTGCCAGCAGCCCCCCCAGGAGAAGCGGGGGGTCAGGAAACTCCTACAATGAGCAGTTCTTC.

A word on this clonotype: This likely comes from a read error, as the CDR3 has no conserved phenylalanine or tryptophan at its end. The DNA is omitted, as the CDR3 cannot be located on it reliably, and the CDR3 follows TCRdb's listing. The V and J genes are TRBV7-2 and TRBJ2-1; the D call of TRBD1 is as the table states it, not checked on the DNA. A total of 15 residues make up the CDR3, ends included. CDR1 is SGHTA, CDR2 FQGNSA, per germline. CDR3 in amino acids: CASSYSGGEWNEQLL.